Below, one T cell receptor beta chain is given with its context. Antigen specificity is unknown. The PCR made use of 60 Vbeta and 13 Jbeta primers. TCRdb's table, derived via immunoSEQ multiplex PCR, lists solely in-frame clones and lacks some. The sample shows 150,000 to 200,000 clones, about 81% of them seen only once. Trimming stripped 0 bases from V and 5 bases from J, with 11 bases between. The germline V gene encodes CDR1 SGHRS and CDR2 YFSETQ. This CDR3 has 14 residues. This sample is drawn from a study of cytomegalovirus exposure and HLA in healthy donors. Study-wide points: What was likely a sequencing artifact was a cluster of highly shared sequence variants.

The specimen was PBMCs. The gene calls are TRBV5-1 and TRBJ1-1; D gene unclear. This TCR derives from a woman under 30 in good health and CMV-seropositive. The CDR3 sequence is CASSLVGSSTEAFF. As DNA, the CDR3 is TGCGCCAGCAGCTTGGTGGGTTCTAGTACTGAAGCTTTCTTT.